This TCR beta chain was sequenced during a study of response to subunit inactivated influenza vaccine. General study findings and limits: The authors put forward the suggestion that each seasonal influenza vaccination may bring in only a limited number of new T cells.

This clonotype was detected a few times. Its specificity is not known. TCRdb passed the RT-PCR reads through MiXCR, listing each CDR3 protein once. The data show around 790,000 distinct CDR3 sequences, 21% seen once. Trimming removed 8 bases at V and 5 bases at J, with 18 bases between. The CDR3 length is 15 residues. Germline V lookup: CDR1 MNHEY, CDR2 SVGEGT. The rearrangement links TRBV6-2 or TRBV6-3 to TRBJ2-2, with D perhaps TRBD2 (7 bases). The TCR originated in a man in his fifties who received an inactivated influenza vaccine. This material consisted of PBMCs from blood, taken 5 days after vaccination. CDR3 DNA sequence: TGTGCCAGCTTAGGAGGGGGGGCCCGGACCGGGGAGCTGTTTTTT. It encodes CASLGGGARTGELFF.